This entry lists 9 T cell receptor beta chains sequenced from one sample in a study of cytomegalovirus exposure and HLA in healthy donors. The study ran its PCR with 60 Vbeta and 13 Jbeta primers. The data were produced by immunoSEQ multiplex PCR, yet TCRdb's version contains in-frame clones alone and is incomplete. This sample's table reports under 250,000 clones. The sequenced sample was PBMCs. These TCRs come from a girl under 10 years old in good health and CMV-seropositive.

This sequence joins TRBV5-4 and TRBJ2-2, with D possibly TRBD2 on 6 matching bases. The CDR3 consists of 16 residues. Trimming stripped 0 bases from V and 0 bases from J, with 9 bases between. CDR1 and CDR2 from the germline V gene are SGHNT and YYREEE (reference sequence). The CDR3 loop reads CASSLVRDSNTGELFF. The CDR3 DNA sequence: TGTGCCAGCAGCTTGGTCCGGGACTCGAACACCGGGGAGCTGTTTTTT.

The rearrangement links TRBV7-2 to TRBJ1-5; D not resolved. Germline V gives CDR1 SGHTA, CDR2 FQGNSA. The CDR3 is made up of 13 amino acids. V gave up 4 bases and J gave up 10 bases, with 14 bases separating them. CDR3: CASSWPAGNPQHF. DNA of the CDR3: TGTGCCAGCAGCTGGCCGGCGGGTAACCCCCAGCATTTT.

This sequence joins TRBV11-2 and TRBJ2-7, with TRBD1 matching over 10 bases. CDR1 is SGHAT and CDR2 is FQNNGV in the germline V gene. Trimming at V came to 2 bases and at J to 7 bases, leaving 5 bases not matched to a gene. The CDR3 runs to 14 residues. CDR3 sequence reads: CASSLKRTGGEQYF. The CDR3 DNA is TGTGCCAGCAGCTTAAAGAGGACAGGGGGTGAGCAGTACTTC.

The V gene is TRBV19, the J gene TRBJ1-4; no firm D call. The germline V and J ends were trimmed by 4 bases and 0 bases, with 9 bases remaining between them. Germline values: CDR1 LNHDA, CDR2 SQIVND (reference sequence). The CDR3 spans 15 residues. The CDR3 sequence: CASSNSQSTNEKLFF. The DNA for the CDR3 is TGTGCCAGTAGTAATTCGCAGTCAACTAATGAAAAACTGTTTTTT.

The chain uses TRBV6-1 and TRBJ1-5; D possibly corresponds to TRBD1 (6 bases). The CDR3 is 15 amino acids. Between the trimmed V and J ends, which lost 4 bases and 0 bases, there was a span of 10 bases. Germline V CDR1 and CDR2: MNHNS, SASEGT. The CDR3 region has the DNA TGTGCCAGCAGTGTAGGACAGTATAGCAATCAGCCCCAGCATTTT. Its translation: CASSVGQYSNQPQHF.

The chain couples TRBV7-6 to TRBJ1-4; the match to TRBD1 covers 10 bases. This CDR3 comprises 15 residues. The germline CDR1 and CDR2 sequences are SGHVS and FNYEAQ. Germline trimming cut 1 base from V and 10 bases from J; bases unmatched to any gene: 6. The CDR3 sequence: CASSLDETGGRKLFF. The CDR3 nucleotides are TGTGCCAGCAGCTTAGATGAGACAGGGGGCCGAAAACTGTTTTTT.

The chain recombines TRBV2 with TRBJ2-3; possible D gene TRBD2, 5 bases. There are 15 residues in the CDR3. Germline values: CDR1 SNHLY, CDR2 FYNNEI. Trimming stripped 6 bases from V and 0 bases from J, with 13 bases between. In nucleotides, the CDR3 is TGTGCCAGCAGGGTAGCGTCTTTTAGCACAGATACGCAGTATTTT. Residues: CASRVASFSTDTQYF.

This sequence joins TRBV25-1 and TRBJ1-1; maybe TRBD1 (5 bases). This CDR3 spans 14 amino acids. CDR1 is MGHDK, CDR2 SYGVNS, per germline. V was shortened by 5 bases and J by 8 bases, with 18 bases between the two germline ends. The CDR3 coding sequence is TGTGCCAGCAGTCCAGGGTCCGTAAAAGGAGAAGCTTTCTTT. This gives the protein CASSPGSVKGEAFF.

The chain employs TRBV18 and TRBJ1-4, with 7 bases fitting TRBD1. Losses at the gene ends were 0 bases for V and 8 bases for J; bases not matched to a gene: 6. The germline gives CDR1 KGHSH, CDR2 LQKENI. The length of the CDR3 is 15 residues. The CDR3, as DNA: TGTGCCAGCTCACCACCGGGCAGGGGGACAGAAAAACTGTTTTTT. Translating gives CASSPPGRGTEKLFF.